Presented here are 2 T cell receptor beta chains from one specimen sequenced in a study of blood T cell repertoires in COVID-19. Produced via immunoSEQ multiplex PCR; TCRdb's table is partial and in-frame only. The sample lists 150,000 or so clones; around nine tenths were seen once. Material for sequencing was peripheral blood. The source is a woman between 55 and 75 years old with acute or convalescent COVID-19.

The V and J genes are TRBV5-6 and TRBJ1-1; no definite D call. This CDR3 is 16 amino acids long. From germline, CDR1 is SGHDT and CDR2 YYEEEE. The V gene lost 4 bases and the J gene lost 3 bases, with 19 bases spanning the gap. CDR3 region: CASSPVGPRWDTEAFF. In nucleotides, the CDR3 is TGTGCCAGCAGCCCCGTGGGCCCCCGGTGGGACACTGAAGCTTTCTTT.

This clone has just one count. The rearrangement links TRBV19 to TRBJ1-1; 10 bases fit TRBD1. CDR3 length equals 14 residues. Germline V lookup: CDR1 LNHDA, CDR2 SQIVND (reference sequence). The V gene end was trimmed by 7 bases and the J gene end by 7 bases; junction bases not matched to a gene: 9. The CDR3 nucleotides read TGTGCCAGTACCTCGACAGGGGGCTTTAGTGAAGCTTTCTTT. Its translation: CASTSTGGFSEAFF. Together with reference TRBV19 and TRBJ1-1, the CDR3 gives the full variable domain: DGGITQSPKYLFRKEGQNVTLSCEQNLNHDAMYWYRQDPGQGLRLIYYSQIVNDFQKGDIAEGYSVSREKKESFPLTVTSAQKNPTAFYLCASTSTGGFSEAFFGQGTRLTVV.